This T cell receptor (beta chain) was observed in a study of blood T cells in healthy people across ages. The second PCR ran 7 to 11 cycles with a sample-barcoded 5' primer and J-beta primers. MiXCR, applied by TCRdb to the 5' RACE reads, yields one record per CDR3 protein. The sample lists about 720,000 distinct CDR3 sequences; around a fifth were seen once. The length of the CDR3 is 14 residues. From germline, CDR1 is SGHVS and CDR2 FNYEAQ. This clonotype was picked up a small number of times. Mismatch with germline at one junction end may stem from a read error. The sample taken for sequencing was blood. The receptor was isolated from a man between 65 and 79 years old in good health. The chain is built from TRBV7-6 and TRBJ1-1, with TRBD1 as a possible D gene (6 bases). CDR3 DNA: TGTGCCAGCAGCTCCCGGACTTGGGACACTGAAGCTTCCTTT. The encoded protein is CASSSRTWDTEASF. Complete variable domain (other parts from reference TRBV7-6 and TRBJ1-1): GAGVSQSPRYKVTKRGQDVALRCDPISGHVSLYWYRQALGQGPEFLTYFNYEAQQDKSGLPNDRFSAERPEGSISTLTIQRTEQRDSAMYRCASSSRTWDTEASFGQGTRLTVV.